The rows below give T cell receptor beta chains drawn from one sample of a study of patients and donors after allogeneic stem cell transplantation. TCRdb recomputed calls from the RT-PCR reads with MiXCR, one row per CDR3 protein. The sample has approximately 250,000 distinct CDR3 sequences, roughly 13% seen once. Input material: blood, either unsorted or a sorted T cell fraction (not recorded which). These receptors came from a human donor who was either an allogeneic HSCT recipient or a stem cell or donor lymphocyte infusion donor (not recorded which). It is not recorded whose cells these are; they may come from a transplant donor. Each CDR3 is given with its conserved first and last residue. A D gene is named only where the DNA matches it firmly. The size entry is marked missing in some rows and otherwise reads once, few, many or a size class.

D	size	V	J	DNA	CDR3
NA	many	TRBV5-1	TRBJ1-5	TGCGCCAGCAGCTTGGGTGGGCCAAATCAGCCCCAGCATTTT	CASSLGGPNQPQHF
NA	many	TRBV30	TRBJ1-1	TGTGCCTGGAGGTTGGTAGTGAACACTGAAGCTTTCTTT	CAWRLVVNTEAFF
NA	few	TRBV5-6	TRBJ2-7	TGTGCCAGCAGCCCGCGACAAGGTGTTGGGGAGCAGTACTTC	CASSPRQGVGEQYF
NA	NA	TRBV6-9	TRBJ2-7	TGTGCCAGCGAAAAACCTCGTAGCTACGAGCAGTACTTC	CASEKPRSYEQYF
TRBD2	NA	TRBV4-1	TRBJ2-5	TGCGCCAGCAGCCGGACTAGCGGGATAGAGACCCAGTACTTC	CASSRTSGIETQYF
TRBD1	NA	TRBV6-2/TRBV6-3	TRBJ1-2	TGTGCCAGCAGTTCGGGACAGGGGGCTTCTAACTATGGCTACACCTTC	CASSSGQGASNYGYTF
TRBD1	many	TRBV5-6	TRBJ2-5	TGTGCCAGCAGCTGGACAGGGTTGAGGAGGGAGACCCAGTACTTC	CASSWTGLRRETQYF
TRBD1	NA	TRBV9	TRBJ2-5	TGTGCCAGCAGCCCTGGGACAGGGGGTGAGACCCAGTACTTC	CASSPGTGGETQYF
TRBD1	NA	TRBV6-1	TRBJ1-2	TGTGCCAGCAGTACGGGGACAGGGGGCGATGGCTACACCTTC	CASSTGTGGDGYTF
TRBD1	NA	TRBV9	TRBJ1-2	TGTGCCAGCAGACCAGGGGGGGGCTATGGCTACACCTTC	CASRPGGGYGYTF
TRBD2	NA	TRBV7-6	TRBJ2-3	TGTGCCAGCAGCATGCTAGCGGGAGCAGATACGCAGTATTTT	CASSMLAGADTQYF
TRBD1	NA	TRBV19	TRBJ2-3	TGTGCCAGTAGTATAGATCGGGACAGAGACACGACTTTGGATACGCAGTATTTT	CASSIDRDRDTTLDTQYF
TRBD2	few	TRBV20-1	TRBJ2-7	TGCAGTGCGGAACTAGCGGGAGGCTCCTACGAGCAGTACTTC	CSAELAGGSYEQYF
TRBD1	many	TRBV5-1	TRBJ1-1	TGCGCCAGCAGCTTGGCCCAGGGGGCAAAGCGGGACACTGAAGCTTTCTTT	CASSLAQGAKRDTEAFF
NA	NA	TRBV9	TRBJ1-3	TGTGCCAGCAGCGCCCTACAGCCTTTCTCTGGAAACACCATATATTTT	CASSALQPFSGNTIYF
NA	many	TRBV20-1	TRBJ1-5	TGCAGTGCTAGAGTTGGGGGGCCGAGTTATAGCAATCAGCCCCAGCATTTT	CSARVGGPSYSNQPQHF
NA	many	TRBV6-2/TRBV6-3	TRBJ2-7	TGTGCCAGCGGGGGGTACTACGAGCAGTACTTC	CASGGYYEQYF
NA	NA	TRBV20-1	TRBJ2-1	TGCAGTGCTTTAGCAGAGGGGAGTAGGGGATATGAGCAGTTCTTC	CSALAEGSRGYEQFF
NA	many	TRBV7-2	TRBJ1-4	TGTGCCAGCAGCGGAAGGCCTGGGGAAAAACTGTTTTTT	CASSGRPGEKLFF
TRBD2	few	TRBV12-3/TRBV12-4	TRBJ2-1	TGTGCCAGCAGCCCTCACCTAGCGGGAGGGACTCGGGAGCAGTTCTTC	CASSPHLAGGTREQFF
NA	NA	TRBV9	TRBJ1-5	TGTGCCAGCAGCGTAGGGGAAGGGTCAAGCAATCAGCCCCAGCATTTT	CASSVGEGSSNQPQHF
NA	NA	TRBV5-1	TRBJ1-2	TGCGCCAGCAGCGAAACCCCATCAGGGGTAGTTGGCTACACCTTC	CASSETPSGVVGYTF
NA	NA	TRBV6-2/TRBV6-3	TRBJ2-7	TGTGCCAGCACGGTCGGGACTCTGGCCTACGAGCAGTACTTC	CASTVGTLAYEQYF
NA	many	TRBV20-1	TRBJ1-5	TGCAGTGCTAGAAGGGGTGAGGGGGTAGGTCAGCCCCAGCATTTT	CSARRGEGVGQPQHF
TRBD2	NA	TRBV27	TRBJ2-3	TGTGCCAGCAATCCGACTAGCGGGAGGGCCACAGATACGCAGTATTTT	CASNPTSGRATDTQYF
NA	NA	TRBV3-1	TRBJ2-3	TGTGCCAGCAGCCCCACATGGACGGGCACAGATACGCAGTATTTT	CASSPTWTGTDTQYF
TRBD2	NA	TRBV9	TRBJ2-5	TGTGCCAGCAGCGTTGGAGCGGGGGGGTTGAAGACCCAGTACTTC	CASSVGAGGLKTQYF
TRBD1	NA	TRBV18	TRBJ1-6	TGTGCCAGCTCACGACAGGGGAGATCCTATAATTCACCCCTCCACTTT	CASSRQGRSYNSPLHF
NA	few	TRBV4-1	TRBJ1-5	TGCGCCAGCAGCCAAGAATCCGCGTGGGGGAGTCAGCCCCAGCATTTT	CASSQESAWGSQPQHF
NA	many	TRBV7-3	TRBJ1-1	TGTGCCAGCAGCTTCCTCGGGTCTCCTGAAGCTTTCTTT	CASSFLGSPEAFF
TRBD2	NA	TRBV19	TRBJ2-5	TGTGCCAGTCGACTAGCGGGGGGGCTGGAGACCCAGTACTTC	CASRLAGGLETQYF
NA	few	TRBV7-8	TRBJ2-1	TGTGCCAGCAGCTTTAGCGAGACCTCCTACAATGAGCAGTTCTTC	CASSFSETSYNEQFF
TRBD1	few	TRBV2	TRBJ1-1	TGTGCCAGCAGCTCTAAATACAGGGGAGCTGAAGCTTTCTTT	CASSSKYRGAEAFF
TRBD1	NA	TRBV7-2	TRBJ1-6	TGTGCCAGCAGCTCGGACCGGGACAGGAATTCACCCCTCCACTTT	CASSSDRDRNSPLHF
TRBD1	many	TRBV6-1	TRBJ2-2	TGTGCCAGCAGAGCCGGGACAGCCGGTAACGGGGAGCTGTTTTTT	CASRAGTAGNGELFF
NA	few	TRBV2	TRBJ2-2	TGTGCCAGCCTGGGTCTAGCGAACACCGGGGAGCTGTTTTTT	CASLGLANTGELFF
NA	few	TRBV29-1	TRBJ2-7	TGCAGCGCAACAGACTCGGGCGGGCAGTACTTC	CSATDSGGQYF
NA	few	TRBV16	TRBJ1-1	TGTGCCAGCAGCCTGCACCAGGCGAACACTGAAGCTTTCTTT	CASSLHQANTEAFF
NA	NA	TRBV21-1	TRBJ2-7	TGTGCCAGCAGCAATCGGGAGGGGGGGAGAAGCTCCTACGAGCAGTACTTC	CASSNREGGRSSYEQYF
TRBD2	many	TRBV28	TRBJ2-3	TGTGCCAGCAGTCCACAGACTAGCGGGACCACAGATACGCAGTATTTT	CASSPQTSGTTDTQYF
NA	NA	TRBV10-3	TRBJ2-3	TGTGCCATCAGGACCACAGATACGCAGTATTTT	CAIRTTDTQYF
NA	NA	TRBV6-1	TRBJ2-7	TGTGCCAGCAGTGATAGGGAATTCTCCTACGAGCAGTACTTC	CASSDREFSYEQYF
NA	NA	TRBV20-1	TRBJ2-3	TGCAGTGCTAGAGATTTTAGAGAGGGCGCAGATACGCAGTATTTT	CSARDFREGADTQYF